A single T cell receptor (beta chain) is shown here with its context. Its matching antigen is unknown. Researchers ran the PCR with 60 Vbeta and 13 Jbeta primers. The repertoire was sequenced with immunoSEQ multiplex PCR; TCRdb's copy has only in-frame clones and lacks some. The table shows about 150,000 clones, with 70% to 90% occurring only once. These data come from a study of cytomegalovirus exposure and HLA in healthy donors. Across the whole study: Sequencing of 150 million to 200 million T cells in an earlier analysis found roughly 120 million unique TCR beta sequences. Study-wide results and limits: Data from an earlier analysis indicated that most TCR beta V segments were productive either about 90% or about 30% of the time. With DRB1 most and HLA-C fewest, TCR association rates differed between HLA loci in a later analysis.

Germline CDR1 is SQVTM and CDR2 is ANQGSEA. The CDR3 covers 14 residues. V lost 4 bases to trimming and J lost 0 bases; unmatched junction nucleotides: 3. The chain joins TRBV29-1 to TRBJ1-3; TRBD1 matches at 7 bases. The sequencing input was PBMCs. This clonotype was obtained from a girl aged 10 to 17 in good health and CMV-seropositive. Written as DNA, the CDR3 is TGCAGCGTTGTTGGGACAGCCTCTGGAAACACCATATATTTT. This encodes CSVVGTASGNTIYF.